What follows is one T cell receptor beta chain and its context. The CDR3 has 14 amino acids. The V gene's germline CDR1 is MGHRA and CDR2 YSYEKL. Between the trimmed V and J ends, which lost 0 bases and 0 bases, there was a span of 5 bases. The data belong to a study of T cell clones after liver transplantation. At the level of the study: Subjects received no induction therapy and standard immunosuppression until randomization at 12-24 months post-transplant.

Only in-frame clones appear in the TCRdb table, and some are missing; sequencing was by immunoSEQ multiplex PCR. The sample lists under 20,000 clones; 75% to 90% were seen once. The receptor was derived from a human patient who received a liver transplant. Part of the T cell pool may stem from the graft donor. The chain employs TRBV4-1 and TRBJ1-1, with D unresolved. Source: CD8+ T cells from blood, taken approximately 3.5 years after liver transplant. In DNA form, the CDR3 reads TGCGCCAGCAGCCAAGATAGAGTGAACACTGAAGCTTTCTTT. Translating it yields CASSQDRVNTEAFF.